This section outlines one T cell receptor beta chain sequence together with its context. What this receptor recognizes is not known. One base away there is no much larger clone; base qualities are not given. The data were taken from a study of T cell changes during pregnancy in multiple sclerosis (dated by TCRdb to about 2019). Regarding the complete study: Changes in the T cell repertoire over the course of pregnancy were examined in this study in women with multiple sclerosis.

Library preparation employed the immunoSEQ multiplex PCR assay. TCRdb's version of the immuneACCESS table is confined to in-frame rearrangements and falls short of the full clone set. An unresolved V gene accounts for under half of the shortfall where checked; the remainder is of unknown origin. This sample gives about 61,000 clones in total; approximately 90% of them show up just once. The top ten clonotypes cover roughly 0.9% of the sample. The source of this sequence is a female donor in good health, enrolled as a control in a pregnancy study. The sequencing here drew on peripheral blood, taken in the first trimester of pregnancy.

The nucleotide sequence is given as TGTGCCAGCAGCCGCGGGGAGGACAGGCCGGAGTTCTTC. It encodes CASSRGEDRPEFF. This chain is built from TRBV14 and TRBJ2-1; the D gene is perhaps TRBD1, from 7 matching bases. From cysteine to phenylalanine, the CDR3 is 13 amino acids long. This entry keeps only the CDR3 DNA: 39 bases, framed from base 1. Taken from the germline V gene, the CDR1 and CDR2 loops are SGHDN and FVKESK. Between the V and J ends, shortened by 4 bases and 14 bases respectively, the junction contains 18 bases.